This entry concerns a single T cell receptor (beta chain). Its target is not known. This record comes from a study of shared clonotypes between healthy human individuals. On the study more broadly: In total, the donors were two women and three men aged 18 to 49.

The method was immunoSEQ multiplex PCR; TCRdb's version includes in-frame clones alone and lacks a portion of them. In the table there are about 1.1 million clones, approximately 77% of which are singletons. Study-wide findings and caveats: Clonotypes shared by all four donors outscored non-shared clonotypes in generation probability.

This CDR3 is 15 amino acids long. The V call is TRBV21-1, the J call TRBJ2-1; the tabulated D call, TRBD1, remains unverified against the DNA. TRBV21-1 represents a pseudogene. The sequenced sample was memory CD4+ T cells from PBMCs. The subset is: CD45RA-negative fraction. The TCR sequence derives from a man between 18 and 35 years old in good health. Some clones in this sample may be carry-over from other donors' samples. Here the CDR3 reads CASSKAAGENNEQFF. The DNA of the CDR3 is TGTGCCAGCAGCAAAGCGGCAGGGGAAAACAATGAGCAGTTCTTC.